One sample yielded the 22 T cell receptor beta chains listed below, sequenced in a study of blood T cell repertoires in COVID-19. Method: immunoSEQ multiplex PCR; TCRdb's copy keeps in-frame clones and lacks some. The sample includes a few hundred thousand clones, 86% seen only once; the top ten take approximately 9.8%. Sequenced: peripheral blood. These receptor sequences come from a man aged 35 to 55 who had recovered from COVID-19.

This clone was picked up a small number of times. The rearrangement uses TRBV15 and TRBJ1-2; TRBD1 agrees at 10 bases. The CDR3 has 15 residues. The V gene end was trimmed by 0 bases and the J gene end by 7 bases; junction bases not matched to a gene: 5. CDR1 and CDR2 from the germline V gene are LNHNV and YYDKDF (reference sequence). CDR3 residues: CATSRETGGFGGYTF. The CDR3 bases are TGTGCCACCAGCAGAGAGACAGGGGGCTTTGGTGGCTACACCTTC.

This chain uses TRBV19 with TRBJ1-6; D is possibly TRBD1 (5 bases). Trimming took 10 bases from V and 8 from J, leaving 15 bases between them. Germline CDR1 is LNHDA and CDR2 is SQIVND (reference sequence). The CDR3 has 13 residues. CDR3 sequence: CATQGAPDSPLHF. The CDR3 coding sequence is TGTGCCACCCAAGGGGCTCCGGATTCACCCCTCCACTTT.

The J gene is TRBJ2-7, the V gene TRBV3-1 (or the pseudogene TRBV3-2); TRBD2 aligns across 13 bases. Germline-derived CDR1 and CDR2 are LGHDT and YNNKEL (reference sequence). V trimming: 3 bases; J trimming: 6 bases; junction bases outside the gene matches: 5. The CDR3 covers 15 residues. DNA of the CDR3: TGTGCCAGCAGCCAGGGACTAGCGGGAAGGCTCGAGCAGTACTTC. It is translated as CASSQGLAGRLEQYF.

This clone has a handful of counts. This chain connects TRBV19 to TRBJ1-5; 7 bases fit TRBD1. V lost 9 bases and J lost 6; bases outside the gene matches: 8. The CDR3 has 13 residues. Germline V lookup: CDR1 LNHDA, CDR2 SQIVND (reference sequence). CDR3 protein: CASKTGLSQPQHF. The CDR3 region has the DNA TGTGCCAGCAAGACAGGGTTGAGTCAGCCCCAGCATTTT.

DNA for the CDR3: TGTGCCAGCAGCTCCATCAGACAGGGCCCAGGCTCCTACGAGCAGTACTTC. It yields the protein CASSSIRQGPGSYEQYF. This sequence joins TRBV7-8 and TRBJ2-7; 7 nucleotides match TRBD1. Germline V CDR1 and CDR2: SGHVS, FQNEAQ. The CDR3 loop spans 17 amino acids. Germline trimming cut 4 bases from V and 0 bases from J; bases unmatched to any gene: 12. The variable domain in full, with the rest retrieved from reference TRBV7-8 and TRBJ2-7, is GAGVSQSPRYKVAKRGQDVALRCDPISGHVSLFWYQQALGQGPEFLTYFQNEAQLDKSGLPSDRFFAERPEGSVSTLKIQRTQQEDSAVYLCASSSIRQGPGSYEQYFGPGTRLTVT.

V gene TRBV13 combines with J gene TRBJ2-1; TRBD2 aligns across 7 bases. V gave up 4 bases and J gave up 3 bases; unmatched junction bases: 6. Germline V gene data show CDR1 as PRHDT and CDR2 as FYEKMQ (reference sequence). There are 15 residues in the CDR3. The CDR3 loop reads CASSWGGRNYNEQFF. The DNA of the CDR3 is TGTGCCAGCAGCTGGGGAGGGAGGAACTACAATGAGCAGTTCTTC.

The V call is TRBV7-9, the J call TRBJ1-2; D is undetermined. CDR1 and CDR2 from the germline V gene are SEHNR and FQNEAQ (reference sequence). The CDR3 length is 12 residues. V was clipped by 1 base and J by 8 bases, with 8 bases between them. The CDR3 here is CASSLVGGGYTF. For the CDR3, the DNA is TGTGCCAGCAGCTTAGTGGGAGGAGGCTACACCTTC.

The CDR3 reads CAIRQGAGYNEQFF. The CDR3 DNA sequence: TGTGCCATCAGACAGGGGGCTGGCTACAATGAGCAGTTCTTC. The rearrangement joins TRBV10-3 to TRBJ2-1; TRBD1 agrees at 9 bases. CDR3 length: 14 amino acids. Per the germline V gene, CDR1 is ENHRY and CDR2 is SYGVKD. The J segment lost 3 bases and the V segment lost 6 bases, leaving 3 bases of the junction unmatched.

The CDR3 here is CASSPPGTGWGYTF. The CDR3 bases are TGTGCCAGCAGCCCTCCCGGGACAGGATGGGGCTACACCTTC. J is TRBJ1-2 and V is TRBV28, with 8 bases matching TRBD1. CDR1 and CDR2 from the germline V gene are MDHEN and SYDVKM. With 6 bases clipped from V and 8 bases from J, the junction kept 11 bases outside the gene matches. This CDR3 has 14 residues.

The chain recombines TRBV7-9 with TRBJ2-2; 7 bases are shared with TRBD1. The CDR3 totals 14 residues. The J segment lost 7 bases and the V segment lost 4 bases, leaving 6 bases of the junction unmatched. Per the germline V gene, CDR1 is SEHNR and CDR2 is FQNEAQ (reference sequence). The CDR3 loop reads CASSSDRANGELFF. For the CDR3, the DNA is TGTGCCAGCAGCTCCGACAGGGCGAACGGGGAGCTGTTTTTT.

The chain is built from TRBV3-1 (or the pseudogene TRBV3-2) and TRBJ1-2, with 8 bases lining up with TRBD1. V lost 4 bases and J lost 6; bases outside the gene matches: 7. The CDR3 extends over 14 amino acids. From germline, CDR1 is LGHDT and CDR2 YNNKEL (reference sequence). CDR3 DNA sequence: TGTGCCAGCAGCCCAGGGGGCAGGGGCAATGGCTACACCTTC. Its protein is CASSPGGRGNGYTF.

This chain links TRBV27 with TRBJ2-5, with 10 bases that match TRBD2. The CDR3 runs to 15 residues. CDR1 and CDR2 from the germline V gene are MNHEY and SMNVEV (reference sequence). V trimming: 3 bases; J trimming: 4 bases; junction bases outside the gene matches: 5. CDR3 protein: CASSFLAGELETQYF. The CDR3 region has the DNA TGTGCCAGCAGTTTCCTAGCGGGAGAGTTAGAGACCCAGTACTTC.

The table lists this clone with a few counts. The chain couples TRBV7-9 to TRBJ1-1; D remains ambiguous. The V and J ends lost 2 bases and 5 bases respectively, with 15 bases between them. The germline V gene has CDR1 SEHNR and CDR2 FQNEAQ (reference sequence). The CDR3 has 15 amino acids. The CDR3, as DNA: TGTGCCAGCAGCTTACCCGCCAAGCCCAAGACTGAAGCTTTCTTT. Its protein is CASSLPAKPKTEAFF.

The chain is built from TRBV6-2 or TRBV6-3 and TRBJ2-7, with 8 bases that match TRBD2. The germline V gene encodes CDR1 MNHEY and CDR2 SVGEGT. J lost 4 bases, V lost 4 bases, and 9 bases had no gene match. This CDR3 comprises 15 residues. The CDR3 nucleotides read TGTGCCAGCAGTTTTACTAGCGGACCAACTTACGAGCAGTACTTC. It translates to CASSFTSGPTYEQYF.

The chain combines TRBV5-4 with TRBJ2-7, with TRBD2 identical over 8 bases. The CDR3 runs to 14 residues. V shed 4 bases and J 6 bases; nucleotides not matched to a gene: 9. The germline V gene has CDR1 SGHNT and CDR2 YYREEE (reference sequence). The CDR3 is CASSVSGGLLEQYF. The CDR3 nucleotides are TGTGCCAGCAGCGTCAGCGGGGGCCTCCTCGAGCAGTACTTC.

The gene calls are TRBV5-1 and TRBJ2-7; the match to TRBD2 covers 7 bases. V gave up 0 bases and J gave up 2 bases; unmatched junction bases: 8. The CDR3 totals 16 residues. Germline V gene sequence: CDR1 SGHRS, CDR2 YFSETQ. CDR3 nucleotides: TGCGCCAGCAGCTTGGCCTTAAGGAGCGGGACCTACGAGCAGTACTTC. Protein sequence: CASSLALRSGTYEQYF.

V is TRBV5-1 and J is TRBJ1-5, with 10 bases fitting TRBD1. V trimming: 4 bases; J trimming: 2 bases; junction bases outside the gene matches: 3. The CDR3 consists of 15 residues. The germline V gene encodes CDR1 SGHRS and CDR2 YFSETQ. The DNA for the CDR3 is TGCGCCAGCAGCAAGGGGACAGGGGGCAATCAGCCCCAGCATTTT. Translation gives CASSKGTGGNQPQHF. The full variable domain, rest sourced from reference TRBV5-1 and TRBJ1-5, is KAGVTQTPRYLIKTRGQQVTLSCSPISGHRSVSWYQQTPGQGLQFLFEYFSETQRNKGNFPGRFSGRQFSNSRSEMNVSTLELGDSALYLCASSKGTGGNQPQHFGDGTRLSIL.

V usage is TRBV7-9 and J usage is TRBJ2-3; TRBD2 might be the D (9 bases). Trimming stripped 5 bases from V and 3 bases from J, with 24 bases between. Looked up from germline, CDR1 is SEHNR and CDR2 is FQNEAQ (reference sequence). The CDR3 is 18 amino acids. Here the CDR3 reads CASSTGGASGVRTDTQYF. CDR3 sequence (DNA): TGTGCCAGCAGCACAGGGGGGGCTAGCGGGGTCCGTACAGATACGCAGTATTTT.

The genes are TRBV18 and TRBJ2-1; a possible D gene is TRBD2 (5 bases). This CDR3 contains 18 residues. The ends were cut back, 2 bases at V and 3 bases at J, with 20 bases in the middle. CDR1 and CDR2 from the germline V gene are KGHSH and LQKENI. CDR3 in DNA: TGTGCCAGCTCACCAGGAATCAGGACTTCTAAAGTCTACAATGAGCAGTTCTTC. It yields the protein CASSPGIRTSKVYNEQFF.

The chain combines TRBV15 with TRBJ1-1; TRBD1 aligns across 7 bases. This CDR3 region has 16 residues. The V and J ends lost 0 bases and 4 bases, in that order; junction bases with no gene match: 8. Germline assignment: CDR1 LNHNV and CDR2 YYDKDF (reference sequence). CDR3 loop: CATSRELGGEGTEAFF. The CDR3 nucleotides read TGTGCCACCAGCAGAGAGCTAGGGGGCGAGGGCACTGAAGCTTTCTTT.

The chain combines TRBV5-1 with TRBJ2-7; no clear D gene. V shed 0 bases and J shed 4 bases, with 8 bases lying between them. This CDR3 contains 13 residues. CDR1 is SGHRS and CDR2 is YFSETQ in the germline V gene. For the CDR3, the DNA is TGCGCCAGCAGCTTGGATTCAGGATACGAGCAGTACTTC. Encoded protein: CASSLDSGYEQYF.

V and J are TRBV19 and TRBJ1-3; D is possibly TRBD1 (5 bases). Germline lookup yields CDR1 LNHDA and CDR2 SQIVND (reference sequence). The CDR3 runs 14 residues. Trimming removed 1 base at V and 2 bases at J, with 6 bases between. CDR3: CASSIGGTGNTIYF. CDR3 nucleotide sequence: TGTGCCAGTAGTATAGGGGGCACTGGAAACACCATATATTTT.